These 29 T cell receptor beta chains were sequenced from one sample in a study of T-cell reconstitution after alpha-beta-depleted transplantation in children. Unique molecular identifiers were incorporated when the TCRbeta library was constructed. In TCRdb, the PCR reads were re-called with MiXCR into one record per CDR3 protein. The sample has more than 200,000 distinct CDR3 sequences; roughly 25% are singletons. This sample comprised PBMCs, obtained before TCRalphabeta/CD19-depleted stem cell transplant. All receptors come from a girl aged 2 to 10 with Fanconi anemia, due to receive a stem cell transplant.

This clonotype appeared many times. The genes are TRBV29-1 and TRBJ1-1; D is unclear. From germline, CDR1 is SQVTM and CDR2 ANQGSEA. The CDR3 has 11 amino acids. CDR3 in amino acids: CRATEGTEAFF. The CDR3 DNA reads as TGCAGGGCTACAGAAGGGACTGAAGCTTTCTTT.

There are many counts of this clonotype. V and J are TRBV29-1 and TRBJ1-2, with 9 bases matching TRBD1. The J segment lost 1 base and the V segment lost 5 bases, leaving 5 bases of the junction unmatched. The CDR3 is made up of 14 amino acids. Germline values: CDR1 SQVTM, CDR2 ANQGSEA. CDR3: CSVSGQGDNYGYTF. In nucleotides, the CDR3 is TGCAGCGTTTCGGGACAGGGAGATAACTATGGCTACACCTTC.

Only a few counts were recorded for this clonotype. This sequence joins TRBV28 and TRBJ2-3; the D gene could be TRBD1 or TRBD2 (6 bases each). The germline V gene encodes CDR1 MDHEN and CDR2 SYDVKM. This CDR3 has 15 amino acids. The V end was cut by 2 bases, the J end by 1 base, with 10 bases between. The CDR3, as DNA: TGTGCCAGCAGTTTAAACAGGGAGGGCACAGATACGCAGTATTTT. Protein product: CASSLNREGTDTQYF.

The gene calls are TRBV5-1 and TRBJ2-7, with TRBD2 matching 9 bases. V shed 0 bases and J 7 bases; nucleotides not matched to a gene: 14. The V gene's germline CDR1 is SGHRS and CDR2 YFSETQ. This CDR3 spans 17 amino acids. CDR3 sequence: CASSLVRLGLAVEEQYF. CDR3 nucleotides: TGCGCCAGCAGCTTGGTTCGTTTGGGACTAGCCGTGGAGGAGCAGTACTTC.

This clonotype appeared a few times. This rearrangement joins TRBV20-1 to TRBJ2-7, with TRBD2 as a possible D gene (5 bases). The germline V gene encodes CDR1 DFQATT and CDR2 SNEGSKA (reference sequence). The CDR3 is made up of 14 amino acids. The V end lost 5 bases, the J end lost 2 bases, and 16 bases lay between the germline ends. CDR3 amino acids: CSAWLTGNTYEQYF. Here the CDR3 DNA reads TGCAGTGCTTGGCTGACGGGGAACACCTACGAGCAGTACTTC.

At least ten counts were recorded for this clonotype. J is TRBJ2-2 and V is TRBV29-1; no definite D call. Trimming left V 4 bases short and J 7 bases short, with 7 bases between. The CDR3 is made up of 11 amino acids. The germline gives CDR1 SQVTM, CDR2 ANQGSEA. CDR3 bases: TGCAGCGTTGTTTGGAACGGGGAGCTGTTTTTT. Its translation is CSVVWNGELFF.

This clonotype was seen many times. V is TRBV29-1 and J is TRBJ2-5, with D perhaps matching TRBD1 (5 bases). Germline V gives CDR1 SQVTM, CDR2 ANQGSEA. V was cut by 2 bases and J by 5 bases, with 9 bases left in between. The CDR3 is made up of 12 amino acids. The CDR3 reads CSVERGYETQYF. The CDR3 nucleotides read TGCAGCGTTGAAAGGGGCTACGAGACCCAGTACTTC. Based on the CDR3 plus reference TRBV29-1 and TRBJ2-5, the full variable domain is SAVISQKPSRDICQRGTSLTIQCQVDSQVTMMFWYRQQPGQSLTLIATANQGSEATYESGFVIDKFPISRPNLTFSTLTVSNMSPEDSSIYLCSVERGYETQYFGPGTRLLVL.

The chain combines TRBV4-2 with TRBJ2-1; 9 bases are a match to TRBD2. The CDR3 is made up of 15 amino acids. Germline CDR1 is LGHNA and CDR2 is YNFKEQ. V was pared by 4 bases and J by 7 bases, with 8 bases of the junction left unmatched. CDR3 sequence reads: CASSRAGGKENEQFF. CDR3 DNA: TGTGCCAGCAGCCGAGCGGGAGGCAAAGAGAATGAGCAGTTCTTC.

This clonotype has ten or more counts. This chain connects TRBV12-3 or TRBV12-4 to TRBJ2-7; D ambiguous. V gave up 2 bases and J gave up 4 bases, with 9 bases separating them. The CDR3 contains 13 residues. The CDR3 loop is CASSLYFLYEQYF. In DNA form, the CDR3 reads TGTGCCAGCAGTTTATATTTTCTATACGAGCAGTACTTC.

The chain combines TRBV6-1 with TRBJ2-3; TRBD1 matches 7 bases. Germline loops: CDR1 MNHNS, CDR2 SASEGT. The CDR3 has 19 residues. After removal of 7 bases from V and 2 bases from J, the junction contained 21 bases not matched to a gene. CDR3 residues: CASNEGAVKERWVTDTQYF. CDR3 nucleotide sequence: TGTGCCAGCAACGAGGGGGCGGTCAAGGAAAGGTGGGTCACAGATACGCAGTATTTT.

The genes are TRBV12-3 or TRBV12-4 and TRBJ1-1; D gene ambiguous. The V end was cut by 3 bases, the J end by 3 bases, with 5 bases between. This CDR3 has 12 amino acids. The CDR3 protein is CASSLWDTEAFF. The CDR3 DNA sequence: TGTGCCAGCAGTTTGTGGGACACTGAAGCTTTCTTT.

This clonotype was seen many times. The rearrangement joins TRBV12-3 or TRBV12-4 to TRBJ2-4, with unresolved D. The CDR3 has 14 residues. Trimming stripped 2 bases from V and 0 bases from J, with 5 bases between. This CDR3 reads CASSLSLAKNIQYF. CDR3 coding DNA: TGTGCCAGCAGTTTATCTCTAGCCAAAAACATTCAGTACTTC.

This clonotype was observed at least ten times. The CDR3 sequence: CARPDRDENYEQYF. The CDR3 DNA reads as TGCGCCAGGCCCGACAGGGACGAAAACTACGAGCAGTACTTC. The chain joins TRBV5-1 to TRBJ2-7; TRBD1 matches 7 bases. The CDR3 extends over 14 amino acids. Trimming took 8 bases from V and 3 from J; bases not matched to a gene: 11. The germline gives CDR1 SGHRS, CDR2 YFSETQ.

CDR3 nucleotides: TGCAGTGCTAGTAGGCTAGCGGGAGCATCGGGAGGTACCCAGTACTTC. Translated, it gives CSASRLAGASGGTQYF. The rearrangement links TRBV20-1 to TRBJ2-5; 10 bases are shared with TRBD2. V trimming: 3 bases; J trimming: 8 bases; junction bases outside the gene matches: 15. Germline V gives CDR1 DFQATT, CDR2 SNEGSKA (reference sequence). The CDR3 is 16 residues long.

The rearrangement links TRBV30 to TRBJ2-2; TRBD2 matches 11 bases. CDR1 is GTSNPN, CDR2 SVGIG, per germline (reference sequence). The length of the CDR3 is 14 residues. Germline trimming cut 3 bases from V and 7 bases from J; bases unmatched to any gene: 4. CDR3 sequence (DNA): TGTGCCTGGAGGGGGCTAGCGGGAGGCGGGGAGCTGTTTTTT. It codes for CAWRGLAGGGELFF.

This clonotype has just one count. The rearrangement joins TRBV20-1 to TRBJ2-3, with 12 bases fitting TRBD2. The CDR3 runs to 18 residues. V was clipped by 3 bases and J by 10 bases; unmatched bases: 20. In germline, CDR1 is DFQATT, CDR2 SNEGSKA (reference sequence). The CDR3: CSASGLAGGAPLGESQYF. CDR3 DNA: TGCAGTGCTAGTGGGCTAGCGGGGGGGGCTCCCTTGGGAGAATCGCAGTATTTT.

This clonotype was recorded at least ten times. This sequence joins TRBV20-1 and TRBJ1-1, with D tentatively TRBD1 (5 bases). The CDR3 contains 11 residues. Germline V gene data show CDR1 as DFQATT and CDR2 as SNEGSKA (reference sequence). The germline V and J ends were trimmed by 3 bases and 12 bases, with 14 bases remaining between them. CDR3 coding DNA: TGCAGTGCTAGGACCGAAGGGGAACCTTTCTTT. As protein: CSARTEGEPFF.

This clonotype was recorded many times. This sequence joins TRBV29-1 and TRBJ2-7, with 8 bases lining up with TRBD1. The CDR3 contains 11 residues. V gave up 6 bases and J gave up 6 bases; unmatched junction bases: 4. From germline, CDR1 is SQVTM and CDR2 ANQGSEA. CDR3 bases: TGCAGCGTCGCGGACAGGGTCGAGCAGTACTTC. The encoded protein is CSVADRVEQYF.

The sample holds a few counts of this clonotype. CDR3 residues: CASSLLASGNRRETQYF. CDR3 nucleotides: TGTGCCAGCAGCCTATTGGCCAGCGGGAATCGTCGGGAGACCCAGTACTTC. This chain uses TRBV7-3 with TRBJ2-5; 7 nucleotides line up with TRBD2. CDR1 and CDR2 from the germline V gene are SGHTA and FQGTGA. Trimming at V came to 5 bases and at J to 5 bases, leaving 17 bases not matched to a gene. This CDR3 spans 17 amino acids.

This clonotype was counted ten times or more. V and J are TRBV12-3 or TRBV12-4 and TRBJ2-2; D may correspond to TRBD1 or TRBD2 (5 bases each). V lost 8 bases to trimming and J lost 3 bases, with 16 bases between them. This CDR3 is 15 amino acids long. Here the CDR3 reads CASGDRLGDTGELFF. The CDR3 nucleotides read TGTGCCAGCGGCGACCGTTTGGGGGACACCGGGGAGCTGTTTTTT.

The V gene is TRBV20-1, the J gene TRBJ2-1; TRBD2 matches at 9 bases. V lost 3 bases to trimming and J lost 0 bases; unmatched junction nucleotides: 6. The CDR3 sequence is 16 residues long. From germline, CDR1 is DFQATT and CDR2 SNEGSKA (reference sequence). The CDR3 DNA follows: TGCAGTGCTAGTTTCCCTAGCGGGGTCTCCTACAATGAGCAGTTCTTC. Amino acid sequence: CSASFPSGVSYNEQFF.

This chain's CDR3 is CARGQGMAEQYF. The CDR3 nucleotides read TGTGCCAGGGGACAGGGAATGGCCGAGCAGTACTTC. The rearrangement uses TRBV2 and TRBJ2-7; 9 bases line up with TRBD1. J lost 6 bases, V lost 9 bases, and 6 bases had no gene match. This CDR3 contains 12 residues. From germline, CDR1 is SNHLY and CDR2 FYNNEI.

Concerning this clonotype itself: The junction departs from germline at one end; a sequencing error may be responsible. V usage is TRBV4-2 and J usage is TRBJ2-5; D not certain. Germline-derived CDR1 and CDR2 are LGHNA and YNFKEQ. The CDR3 spans 11 residues. The CDR3 sequence is CARSPGETQYF. DNA of the CDR3: TGTGCCAGGAGCCCCGGGGAGACCCAGTACTTC.

J is TRBJ1-2 and V is TRBV29-1; TRBD1 agrees at 7 bases. Germline loops: CDR1 SQVTM, CDR2 ANQGSEA. This CDR3 comprises 12 residues. V was clipped by 5 bases and J by 2 bases; unmatched bases: 2. The CDR3 loop is CSVLQGNYGYTF. The CDR3 DNA reads as TGCAGCGTTTTACAGGGGAACTATGGCTACACCTTC. Based on the CDR3 plus reference TRBV29-1 and TRBJ1-2, the full variable domain is SAVISQKPSRDICQRGTSLTIQCQVDSQVTMMFWYRQQPGQSLTLIATANQGSEATYESGFVIDKFPISRPNLTFSTLTVSNMSPEDSSIYLCSVLQGNYGYTFGSGTRLTVV.

This clonotype was picked up many times. The chain recombines TRBV20-1 with TRBJ2-7, with D unclear. The CDR3 totals 13 residues. Looked up from germline, CDR1 is DFQATT and CDR2 is SNEGSKA (reference sequence). V was shortened by 1 base and J by 3 bases, with 10 bases between the two germline ends. CDR3 DNA: TGCAGTGCTAGAGTTGGGCTACACTACGAGCAGTACTTC. Translating it yields CSARVGLHYEQYF.

This clonotype was observed many times. CDR3 loop: CASSLTGLKAFF. DNA of the CDR3: TGTGCCAGCAGTTTAACAGGGTTGAAAGCTTTCTTT. This sequence joins TRBV28 and TRBJ1-1, with a weak D call TRBD1 (6 bases). There are 12 residues in the CDR3. Germline CDR1 and CDR2: MDHEN and SYDVKM. V was clipped by 2 bases and J by 9 bases, with 10 bases between them. Variable domain in full (rest from reference TRBV28 and TRBJ1-1): DVKVTQSSRYLVKRTGEKVFLECVQDMDHENMFWYRQDPGLGLRLIYFSYDVKMKEKGDIPEGYSVSREKKERFSLILESASTNQTSMYLCASSLTGLKAFFGQGTRLTVV.

V gene TRBV9 combines with J gene TRBJ2-1; 8 nucleotides match TRBD2. The V and J ends lost 0 bases and 8 bases, in that order; junction bases with no gene match: 13. Germline V CDR1 and CDR2: SGDLS, YYNGEE. The CDR3 contains 17 residues. CDR3 nucleotides: TGTGCCAGCAGCGTAGACCCCCCGGGACTAGTTTCCCATGAGCAGTTCTTC. Its protein product is CASSVDPPGLVSHEQFF. Full variable domain (remainder filled in from reference TRBV9 and TRBJ2-1): DSGVTQTPKHLITATGQRVTLRCSPRSGDLSVYWYQQSLDQGLQFLIQYYNGEERAKGNILERFSAQQFPDLHSELNLSSLELGDSALYFCASSVDPPGLVSHEQFFGPGTRLTVL.

This clonotype was counted between two and nine times. The V and J genes are TRBV18 and TRBJ2-7; 14 positions match TRBD2. Germline CDR1 and CDR2: KGHSH and LQKENI. The CDR3 runs to 19 residues. The J segment lost 2 bases and the V segment lost 3 bases, leaving 12 bases of the junction unmatched. Written as DNA, the CDR3 is TGTGCCAGCTCACCCGACAGCACCGGGACTAGCGGGAGACCCTACGAGCAGTACTTC. It encodes CASSPDSTGTSGRPYEQYF.

This clonotype came up many times. The rearrangement uses TRBV20-1 and TRBJ2-7, with 9 positions matching TRBD2. Germline lookup yields CDR1 DFQATT and CDR2 SNEGSKA (reference sequence). There are 14 residues in the CDR3. The trim removed 4 bases at V and 9 bases at J, leaving 13 bases unmatched. CDR3 residues: CSAIAGDPLLGQYF. The CDR3 nucleotides read TGCAGTGCTATAGCGGGGGACCCTCTATTAGGGCAGTACTTC.